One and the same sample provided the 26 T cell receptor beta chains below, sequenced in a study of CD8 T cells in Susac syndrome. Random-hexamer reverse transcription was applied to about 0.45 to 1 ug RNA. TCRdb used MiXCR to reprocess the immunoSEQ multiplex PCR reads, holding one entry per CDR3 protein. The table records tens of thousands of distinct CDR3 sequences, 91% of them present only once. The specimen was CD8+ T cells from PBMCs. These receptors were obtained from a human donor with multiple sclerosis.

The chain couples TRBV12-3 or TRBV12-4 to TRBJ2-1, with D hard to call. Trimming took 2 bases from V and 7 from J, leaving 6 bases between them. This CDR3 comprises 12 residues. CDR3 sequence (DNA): TGTGCCAGCAGTTTAATGTGGAATGAGCAGTTCTTC. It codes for CASSLMWNEQFF.

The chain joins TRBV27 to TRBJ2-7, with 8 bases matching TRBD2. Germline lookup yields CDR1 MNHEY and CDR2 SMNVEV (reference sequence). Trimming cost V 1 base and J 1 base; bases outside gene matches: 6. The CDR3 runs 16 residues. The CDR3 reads CASSLFPGGGSYEQYF. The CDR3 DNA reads TGTGCCAGCAGTTTATTCCCGGGAGGGGGGTCCTACGAGCAGTACTTC.

The CDR3 region has the DNA TGTGCCAGCAGCGTGGAGGGGGACGACGAGCAGTACTTC. Translation: CASSVEGDDEQYF. The chain recombines TRBV9 with TRBJ2-7; D assignment may be TRBD1 or TRBD2 (6 bases each). The V end was cut by 2 bases, the J end by 5 bases, with 11 bases between. Germline CDR1 reads SGDLS; CDR2 reads YYNGEE. This CDR3 contains 13 residues.

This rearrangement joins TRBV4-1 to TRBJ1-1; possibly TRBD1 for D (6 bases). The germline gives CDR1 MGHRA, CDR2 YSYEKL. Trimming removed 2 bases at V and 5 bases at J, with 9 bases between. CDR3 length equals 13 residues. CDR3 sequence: CASSQTGQTEAFF. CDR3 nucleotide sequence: TGCGCCAGCAGCCAAACAGGGCAAACTGAAGCTTTCTTT.

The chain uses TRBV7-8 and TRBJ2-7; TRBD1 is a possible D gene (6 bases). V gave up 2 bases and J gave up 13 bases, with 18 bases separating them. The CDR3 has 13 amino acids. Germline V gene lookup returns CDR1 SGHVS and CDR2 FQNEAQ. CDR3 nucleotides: TGTGCCAGCAGCTTATATGGGCCGGGACAAGGCTACTTC. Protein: CASSLYGPGQGYF. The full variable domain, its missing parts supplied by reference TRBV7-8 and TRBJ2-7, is GAGVSQSPRYKVAKRGQDVALRCDPISGHVSLFWYQQALGQGPEFLTYFQNEAQLDKSGLPSDRFFAERPEGSVSTLKIQRTQQEDSAVYLCASSLYGPGQGYFGPGTRLTVT.

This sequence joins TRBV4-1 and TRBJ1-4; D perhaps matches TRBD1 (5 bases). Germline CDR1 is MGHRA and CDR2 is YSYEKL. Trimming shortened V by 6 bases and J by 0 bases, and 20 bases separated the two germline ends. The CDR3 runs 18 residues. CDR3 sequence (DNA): TGCGCCAGCAGACAACGAACCAGCCGGGGGGCAACTAATGAAAAACTGTTTTTT. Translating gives CASRQRTSRGATNEKLFF.

CDR3 region: CSASRTGPVSYEQYF. As DNA, the CDR3 is TGCAGTGCTAGCAGAACAGGGCCCGTCTCCTACGAGCAGTACTTC. The rearrangement uses TRBV20-1 and TRBJ2-7, with TRBD1 as a possible D gene (6 bases). This CDR3 region has 15 residues. V was pared by 3 bases and J by 0 bases, with 15 bases between. Germline V CDR1 and CDR2: DFQATT, SNEGSKA (reference sequence).

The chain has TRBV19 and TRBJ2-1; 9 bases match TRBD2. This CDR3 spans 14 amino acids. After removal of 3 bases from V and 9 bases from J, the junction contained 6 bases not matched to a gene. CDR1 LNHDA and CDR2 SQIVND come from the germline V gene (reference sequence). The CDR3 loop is CASSMGGGAIEQFF. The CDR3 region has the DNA TGTGCCAGTAGTATGGGCGGGGGGGCCATTGAGCAGTTCTTC.

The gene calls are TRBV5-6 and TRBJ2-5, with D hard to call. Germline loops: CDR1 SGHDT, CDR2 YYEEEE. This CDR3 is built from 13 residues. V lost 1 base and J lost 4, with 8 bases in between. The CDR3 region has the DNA TGTGCCAGCAGCTTGAAGGTATCAGAGACCCAGTACTTC. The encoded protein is CASSLKVSETQYF. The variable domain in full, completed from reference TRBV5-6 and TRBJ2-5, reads DAGVTQSPTHLIKTRGQQVTLRCSPKSGHDTVSWYQQALGQGPQFIFQYYEEEERQRGNFPDRFSGHQFPNYSSELNVNALLLGDSALYLCASSLKVSETQYFGPGTRLLVL.

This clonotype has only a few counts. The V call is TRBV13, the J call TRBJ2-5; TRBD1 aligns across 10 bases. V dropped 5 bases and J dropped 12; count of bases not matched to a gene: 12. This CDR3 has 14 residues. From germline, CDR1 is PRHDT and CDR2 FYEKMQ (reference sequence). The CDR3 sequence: CASSHATDRGDKYF. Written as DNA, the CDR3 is TGTGCCAGCAGCCACGCCACGGACAGGGGGGACAAGTACTTC.

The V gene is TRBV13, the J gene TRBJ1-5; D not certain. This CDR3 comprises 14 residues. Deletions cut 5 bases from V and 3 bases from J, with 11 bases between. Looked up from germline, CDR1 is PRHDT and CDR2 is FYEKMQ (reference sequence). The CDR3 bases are TGTGCCAGCAGCCTGGGTGACGCCAATCAGCCCCAGCATTTT. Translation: CASSLGDANQPQHF.

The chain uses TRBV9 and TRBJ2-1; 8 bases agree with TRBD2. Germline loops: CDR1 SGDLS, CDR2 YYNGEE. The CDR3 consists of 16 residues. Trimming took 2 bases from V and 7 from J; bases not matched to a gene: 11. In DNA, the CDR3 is TGTGCCAGCAGCGTCTACCGGGGGGGCGGAAAAAATGAGCAGTTCTTC. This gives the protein CASSVYRGGGKNEQFF.

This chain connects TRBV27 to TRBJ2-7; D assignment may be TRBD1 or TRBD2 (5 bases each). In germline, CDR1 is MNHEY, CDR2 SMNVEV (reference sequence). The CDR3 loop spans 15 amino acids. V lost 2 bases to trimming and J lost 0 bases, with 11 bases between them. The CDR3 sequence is CASSLTGTYSYEQYF. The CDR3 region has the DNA TGTGCCAGCAGTTTAACCGGGACGTACTCCTACGAGCAGTACTTC.

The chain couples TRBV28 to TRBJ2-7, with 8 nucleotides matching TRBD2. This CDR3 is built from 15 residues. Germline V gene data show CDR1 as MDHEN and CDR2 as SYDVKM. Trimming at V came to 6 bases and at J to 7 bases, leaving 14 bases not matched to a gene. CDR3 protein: CASSLKPGGQKEQYF. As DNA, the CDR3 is TGTGCCAGCAGCCTCAAGCCGGGGGGGCAGAAGGAGCAGTACTTC.

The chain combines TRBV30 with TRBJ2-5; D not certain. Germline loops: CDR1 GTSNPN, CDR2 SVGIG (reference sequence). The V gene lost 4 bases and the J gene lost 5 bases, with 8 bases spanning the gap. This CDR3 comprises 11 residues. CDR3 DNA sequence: TGTGCCTGGAACTTGGGGGAGACCCAGTACTTC. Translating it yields CAWNLGETQYF.

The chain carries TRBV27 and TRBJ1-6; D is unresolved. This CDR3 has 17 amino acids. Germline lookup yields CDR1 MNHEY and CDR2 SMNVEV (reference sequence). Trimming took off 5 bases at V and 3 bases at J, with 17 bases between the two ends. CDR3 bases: TGTGCCAGCAGTAACACCGGCAATAACTTCTATAATTCACCCCTCCACTTT. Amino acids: CASSNTGNNFYNSPLHF.

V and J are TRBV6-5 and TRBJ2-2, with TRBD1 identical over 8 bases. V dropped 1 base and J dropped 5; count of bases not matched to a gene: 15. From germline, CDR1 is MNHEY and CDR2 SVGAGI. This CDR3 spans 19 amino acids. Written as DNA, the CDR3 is TGTGCCAGCAGTTACTTGGGGACAGGCCTAAGAGAGGGAACCGGGGAGCTGTTTTTT. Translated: CASSYLGTGLREGTGELFF.

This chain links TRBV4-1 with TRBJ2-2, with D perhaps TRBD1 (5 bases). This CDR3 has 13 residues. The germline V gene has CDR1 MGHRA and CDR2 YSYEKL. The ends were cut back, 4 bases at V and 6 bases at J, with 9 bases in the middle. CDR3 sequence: CASSPKGAGELFF. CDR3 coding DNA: TGCGCCAGCAGCCCGAAAGGGGCCGGGGAGCTGTTTTTT.

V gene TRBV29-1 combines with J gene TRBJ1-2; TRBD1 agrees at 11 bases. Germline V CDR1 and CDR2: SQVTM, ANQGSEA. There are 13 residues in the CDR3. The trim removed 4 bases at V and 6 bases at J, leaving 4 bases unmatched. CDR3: CSVALGQGDGYTF. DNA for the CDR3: TGCAGCGTTGCTCTGGGACAGGGGGATGGCTACACCTTC.

The CDR3 DNA reads as TGTGCCAGCAGCCTATTATGGGGTGCGGCGTCGGGGGACCAGTACTTC. Translated: CASSLLWGAASGDQYF. The gene calls are TRBV7-9 and TRBJ2-5, with D possibly matching TRBD2 (6 bases). Looked up from germline, CDR1 is SEHNR and CDR2 is FQNEAQ (reference sequence). Trimming left V 5 bases short and J 10 bases short, with 26 bases between. This CDR3 is built from 16 residues.

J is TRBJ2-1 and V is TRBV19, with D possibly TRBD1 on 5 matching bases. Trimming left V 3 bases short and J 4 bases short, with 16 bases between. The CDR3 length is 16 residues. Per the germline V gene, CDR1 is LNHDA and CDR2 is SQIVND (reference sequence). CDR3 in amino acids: CASSIQGGSKYNEQFF. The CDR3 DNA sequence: TGTGCCAGTAGTATCCAGGGCGGATCTAAATACAATGAGCAGTTCTTC.

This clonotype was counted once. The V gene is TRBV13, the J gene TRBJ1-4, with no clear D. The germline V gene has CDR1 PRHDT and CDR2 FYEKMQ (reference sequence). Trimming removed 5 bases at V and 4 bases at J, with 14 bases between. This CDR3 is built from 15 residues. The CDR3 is CASSLRSEVNEKLFF. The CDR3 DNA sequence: TGTGCCAGCAGCCTCCGGTCTGAGGTTAATGAAAAACTGTTTTTT.

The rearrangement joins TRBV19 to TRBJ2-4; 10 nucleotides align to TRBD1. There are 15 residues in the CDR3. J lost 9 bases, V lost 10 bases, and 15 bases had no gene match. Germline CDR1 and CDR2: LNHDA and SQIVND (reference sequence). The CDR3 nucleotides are TGTGCCACCAAACTAACGGGACAGGGGAAGACCATTCAGTACTTC. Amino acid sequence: CATKLTGQGKTIQYF.

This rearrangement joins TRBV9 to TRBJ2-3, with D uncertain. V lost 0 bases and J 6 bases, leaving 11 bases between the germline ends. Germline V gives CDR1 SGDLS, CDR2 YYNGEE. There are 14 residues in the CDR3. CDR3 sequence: CASSVASGPDTQYF. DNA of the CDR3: TGTGCCAGCAGCGTAGCTAGTGGACCGGATACGCAGTATTTT.

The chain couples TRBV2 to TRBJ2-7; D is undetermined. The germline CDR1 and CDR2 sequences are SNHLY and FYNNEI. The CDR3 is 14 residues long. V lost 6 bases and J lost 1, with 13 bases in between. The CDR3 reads CASSTTSLSYEQYF. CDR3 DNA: TGTGCCAGCAGCACGACCTCCTTGTCCTACGAGCAGTACTTC.

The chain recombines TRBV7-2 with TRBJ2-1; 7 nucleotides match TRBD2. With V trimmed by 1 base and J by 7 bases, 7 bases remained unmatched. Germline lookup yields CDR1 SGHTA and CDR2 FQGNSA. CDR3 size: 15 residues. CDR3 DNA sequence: TGTGCCAGCAGCTTAGGAGGCGGGGGTGGTAATGAGCAGTTCTTC. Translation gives CASSLGGGGGNEQFF.